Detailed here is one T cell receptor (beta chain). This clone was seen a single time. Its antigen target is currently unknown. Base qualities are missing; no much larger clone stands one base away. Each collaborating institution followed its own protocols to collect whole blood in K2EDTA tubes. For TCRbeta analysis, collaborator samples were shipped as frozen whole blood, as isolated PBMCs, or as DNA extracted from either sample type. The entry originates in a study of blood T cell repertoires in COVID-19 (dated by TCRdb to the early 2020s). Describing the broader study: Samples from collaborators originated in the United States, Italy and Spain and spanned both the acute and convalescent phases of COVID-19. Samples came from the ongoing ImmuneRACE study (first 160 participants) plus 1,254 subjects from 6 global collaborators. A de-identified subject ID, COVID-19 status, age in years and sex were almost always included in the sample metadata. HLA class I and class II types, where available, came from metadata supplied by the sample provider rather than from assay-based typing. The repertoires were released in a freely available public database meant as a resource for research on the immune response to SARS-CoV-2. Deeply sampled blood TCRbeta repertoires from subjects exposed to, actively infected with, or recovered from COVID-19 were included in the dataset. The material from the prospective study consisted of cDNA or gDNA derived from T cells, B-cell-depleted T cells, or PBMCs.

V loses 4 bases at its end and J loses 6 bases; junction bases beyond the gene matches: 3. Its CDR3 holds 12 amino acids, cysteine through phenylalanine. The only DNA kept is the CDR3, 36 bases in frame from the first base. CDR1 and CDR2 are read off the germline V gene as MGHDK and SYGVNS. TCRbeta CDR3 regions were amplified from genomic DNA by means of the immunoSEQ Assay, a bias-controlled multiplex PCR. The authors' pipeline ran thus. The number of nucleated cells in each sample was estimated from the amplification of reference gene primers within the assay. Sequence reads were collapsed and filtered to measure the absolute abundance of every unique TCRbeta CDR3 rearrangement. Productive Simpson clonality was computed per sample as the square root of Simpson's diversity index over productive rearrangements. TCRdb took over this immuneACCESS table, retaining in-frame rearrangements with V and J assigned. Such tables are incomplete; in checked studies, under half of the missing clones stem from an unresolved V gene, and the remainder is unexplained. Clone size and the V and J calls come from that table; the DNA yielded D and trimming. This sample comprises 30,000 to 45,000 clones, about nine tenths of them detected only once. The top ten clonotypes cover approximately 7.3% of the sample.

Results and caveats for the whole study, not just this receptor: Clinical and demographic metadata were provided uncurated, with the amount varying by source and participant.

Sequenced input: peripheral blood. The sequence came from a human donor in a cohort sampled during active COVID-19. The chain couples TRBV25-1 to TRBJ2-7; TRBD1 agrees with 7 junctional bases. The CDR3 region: CASSGQGSEQYF. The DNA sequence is TGTGCCAGCAGTGGACAGGGTTCCGAGCAGTACTTC.